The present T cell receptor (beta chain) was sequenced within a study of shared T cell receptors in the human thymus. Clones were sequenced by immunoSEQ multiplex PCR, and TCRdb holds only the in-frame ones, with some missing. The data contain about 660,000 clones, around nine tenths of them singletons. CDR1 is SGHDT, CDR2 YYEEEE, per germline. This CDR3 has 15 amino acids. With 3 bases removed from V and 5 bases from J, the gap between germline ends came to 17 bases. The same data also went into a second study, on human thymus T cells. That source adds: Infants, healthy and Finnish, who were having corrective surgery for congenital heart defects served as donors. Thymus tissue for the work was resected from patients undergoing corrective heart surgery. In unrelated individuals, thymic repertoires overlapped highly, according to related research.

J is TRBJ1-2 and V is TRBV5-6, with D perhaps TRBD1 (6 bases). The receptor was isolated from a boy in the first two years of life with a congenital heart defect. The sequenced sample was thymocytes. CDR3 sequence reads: CASSSRRTDSYGYTF. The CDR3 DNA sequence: TGTGCCAGCAGCTCTCGACGGACAGACTCTTATGGCTACACCTTC. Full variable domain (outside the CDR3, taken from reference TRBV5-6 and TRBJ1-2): DAGVTQSPTHLIKTRGQQVTLRCSPKSGHDTVSWYQQALGQGPQFIFQYYEEEERQRGNFPDRFSGHQFPNYSSELNVNALLLGDSALYLCASSSRRTDSYGYTFGSGTRLTVV.